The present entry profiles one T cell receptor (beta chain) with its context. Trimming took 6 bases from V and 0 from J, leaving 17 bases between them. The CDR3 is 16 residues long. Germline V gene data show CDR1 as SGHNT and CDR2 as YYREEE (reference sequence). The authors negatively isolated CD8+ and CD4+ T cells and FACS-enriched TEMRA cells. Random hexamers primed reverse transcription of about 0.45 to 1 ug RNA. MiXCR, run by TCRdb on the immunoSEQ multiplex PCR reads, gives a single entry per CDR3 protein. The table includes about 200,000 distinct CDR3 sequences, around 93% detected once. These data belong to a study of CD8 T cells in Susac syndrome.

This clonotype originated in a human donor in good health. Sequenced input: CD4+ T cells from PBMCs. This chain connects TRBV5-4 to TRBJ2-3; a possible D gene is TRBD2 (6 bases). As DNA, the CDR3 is TGTGCCAGCAAAGAGGGCGGGGTTTCTAGCACAGATACGCAGTATTTT. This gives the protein CASKEGGVSSTDTQYF.